Each of the 13 T cell receptor beta chains below was sequenced from the same sample in a study of shared clonotypes between healthy human individuals (dated by TCRdb to 2020 to 2021). Preparation of the library involved the immunoSEQ multiplex PCR assay. TCRdb retrieved this table from immuneACCESS and kept in-frame rearrangements only. Not all clones are present; in checked studies, unresolved V genes account for under half, and no reason is known for the remainder. This sample comprises around 1.5 million clones, 95% to 99% of them detected only once. In total, the top ten clones hold 0.4% to 0.55% of the sample. Sequenced sample: naive CD4+ T cells sorted from blood. Interpreted using the paper, the cell subset or site label stands for: CD45RA+ positively selected. These receptors were obtained from a young man in good health.

The rearrangement joins TRBV19 to TRBJ1-2; no firm D call. Germline V CDR1 and CDR2: LNHDA, SQIVND (reference sequence). This CDR3 comprises 15 residues. Trimming shortened V by 6 bases and J by 3 bases, and 17 bases separated the two germline ends. The CDR3 here is CASREMAPDYYGYTF. DNA for the CDR3: TGTGCCAGTAGAGAGATGGCGCCTGATTACTATGGCTACACCTTC.

The chain combines TRBV11-2 with TRBJ2-2, with D maybe TRBD1 (6 bases). Germline CDR1 is SGHAT and CDR2 is FQNNGV. Between the trimmed V and J ends, which lost 3 bases and 3 bases, there was a span of 14 bases. The CDR3 consists of 16 residues. CDR3 sequence reads: CASSLGTGYYTGELFF. The CDR3 DNA reads as TGTGCCAGCAGCTTGGGTACAGGGTATTACACCGGGGAGCTGTTTTTT.

CDR3 nucleotides: TGTGCCAGTAGTTCATGGGTGAACACCGGGGAGCTGTTTTTT. Protein: CASSSWVNTGELFF. The rearrangement joins TRBV19 to TRBJ2-2, with D unclear. Trimming pared 5 bases from V and 1 base from J, leaving 8 bases between. The CDR3 has 14 amino acids. CDR1 is LNHDA and CDR2 is SQIVND in the germline V gene (reference sequence).

The V and J genes are TRBV6-5 and TRBJ2-1; D remains unclear. Between the trimmed V and J ends, which lost 0 bases and 8 bases, there was a span of 11 bases. In germline, CDR1 is MNHEY, CDR2 SVGAGI. This CDR3 spans 14 amino acids. The CDR3 region has the DNA TGTGCCAGCAGTTACTCACCAGGTGTGGATGAGCAGTTCTTC. Translated: CASSYSPGVDEQFF.

The rearrangement joins TRBV28 to TRBJ2-3; TRBD2 aligns across 8 bases. Germline V gene sequence: CDR1 MDHEN, CDR2 SYDVKM. The CDR3 extends over 16 amino acids. J gave up 3 bases and V 4 bases, and 9 bases lay outside the gene matches. The CDR3 DNA follows: TGTGCCAGCAGTTCCCCAGTGGGACTAGGGACAGATACGCAGTATTTT. Translating it yields CASSSPVGLGTDTQYF.

The CDR3 nucleotides are TGCGCCAGCAGCTTGGCTGGATACTCCTACAATGAGCAGTTCTTC. It translates to CASSLAGYSYNEQFF. This rearrangement joins TRBV5-1 to TRBJ2-1, with no clear D. Germline loops: CDR1 SGHRS, CDR2 YFSETQ. This CDR3 comprises 15 residues. V lost 0 bases and J 0 bases, leaving 7 bases between the germline ends. Drawing the rest from reference TRBV5-1 and TRBJ2-1, the complete variable domain is KAGVTQTPRYLIKTRGQQVTLSCSPISGHRSVSWYQQTPGQGLQFLFEYFSETQRNKGNFPGRFSGRQFSNSRSEMNVSTLELGDSALYLCASSLAGYSYNEQFFGPGTRLTVL.

The rearrangement joins TRBV2 to TRBJ2-7; 10 positions agree with TRBD2. This CDR3 is 16 amino acids long. J lost 4 bases, V lost 1 base, and 7 bases had no gene match. Germline assignment: CDR1 SNHLY and CDR2 FYNNEI. The CDR3 sequence: CASSEVASGSLYEQYF. DNA for the CDR3: TGTGCCAGCAGTGAAGTTGCTAGCGGGAGTTTGTACGAGCAGTACTTC.

A note on this clone: In the same sample, other DNA sequences code for this CDR3. The V gene is TRBV2, the J gene TRBJ1-1; possibly TRBD1 for D (5 bases). The V and J ends lost 8 bases and 1 base respectively, with 8 bases between them. The CDR3 has 12 amino acids. Per the germline V gene, CDR1 is SNHLY and CDR2 is FYNNEI. CDR3 sequence: CASSGPNTEAFF. The DNA of the CDR3 is TGTGCCAGCTCGGGGCCGAACACTGAAGCTTTCTTT.

The rearrangement links TRBV4-3 to TRBJ2-3; TRBD2 might be the D (6 bases). The CDR3 totals 15 residues. In germline, CDR1 is LGHNA, CDR2 YSLEER. Trimming took off 2 bases at V and 3 bases at J, with 12 bases between the two ends. In DNA form, the CDR3 reads TGCGCCAGCAGCCAAACGGGAGTCAGGACAGATACGCAGTATTTT. Protein: CASSQTGVRTDTQYF.

The chain carries TRBV6-6 and TRBJ2-7, with TRBD2 matching 12 bases. Germline lookup yields CDR1 MNHNY and CDR2 SVGAGI (reference sequence). V dropped 4 bases and J dropped 6; count of bases not matched to a gene: 4. This CDR3 comprises 14 residues. The CDR3 DNA is TGTGCCAGCAGTTCCCGACTAGCGGGAGCCGAGCAGTACTTC. Its protein product is CASSSRLAGAEQYF.

The chain has TRBV12-5 and TRBJ2-1, with D uncertain. CDR3 length: 13 residues. CDR1 and CDR2 from the germline V gene are LGHNT and FRNRAP. V was pared by 6 bases and J by 4 bases, with 10 bases between. The CDR3 sequence: CASGTQKYNEQFF. The CDR3 region has the DNA TGTGCTAGTGGCACCCAGAAATACAATGAGCAGTTCTTC.

The chain employs TRBV19 and TRBJ1-5; TRBD1 is a possible D gene (6 bases). CDR1 LNHDA and CDR2 SQIVND come from the germline V gene (reference sequence). CDR3 length: 16 residues. V lost 1 base to trimming and J lost 3 bases, with 13 bases between them. For the CDR3, the DNA is TGTGCCAGTAGTATAGTGGGGGCAGGAGACAATCAGCCCCAGCATTTT. Translation: CASSIVGAGDNQPQHF.

The CDR3 sequence is CASSIDRANEKLFF. The CDR3, as DNA: TGTGCCAGCAGCATCGACAGAGCGAATGAAAAACTGTTTTTT. The chain has TRBV5-4 and TRBJ1-4; maybe TRBD1 (5 bases). Germline lookup yields CDR1 SGHNT and CDR2 YYREEE (reference sequence). Trimming stripped 4 bases from V and 5 bases from J, with 12 bases between. This CDR3 has 14 amino acids.